A single sample is the source of the 20 T cell receptor beta chains below, sequenced in a study of CD8+ T cells in alopecia areata. Extraction of RNA preceded its reverse transcription into cDNA, which served as the sequencing template. Produced via immunoSEQ multiplex PCR; TCRdb's table is partial and in-frame only. Here the sample spans over 250,000 clones, 60% being singletons. Specified treatment: oral pan-JAK inhibitor, 5-10 mg twice daily. Material: CD4+ T cells sorted from blood, obtained around week 53, from a patient treated with tofacitinib. The receptors here all came from a human donor with alopecia areata.

The CDR3, as DNA: TGTGCCAGCAGCTTAGAGTACTTTCAAGAGACCCAGTACTTC. Protein: CASSLEYFQETQYF. The genes are TRBV11-2 and TRBJ2-5; D not certain. The germline CDR1 and CDR2 sequences are SGHAT and FQNNGV. The germline V and J ends were trimmed by 0 bases and 2 bases, with 7 bases remaining between them. The CDR3 covers 14 residues.

The J gene is TRBJ2-6, the V gene TRBV6-5; D remains unclear. Trimming took 8 bases from V and 0 from J, leaving 8 bases between them. The CDR3 loop spans 14 amino acids. From germline, CDR1 is MNHEY and CDR2 SVGAGI. The DNA of the CDR3 is TGTGCCAGCTCACCTTACTCTGGGGCCAACGTCCTGACTTTC. It codes for CASSPYSGANVLTF.

The V call is TRBV11-1, the J call TRBJ2-5; TRBD1 agrees at 7 bases. With V trimmed by 2 bases and J by 2 bases, 5 bases remained unmatched. Germline V gene data show CDR1 as SGHAT and CDR2 as FQDESV (reference sequence). The CDR3 totals 15 residues. In nucleotides, the CDR3 is TGTGCCAGCAGCTTAAACGCAGGGGGTCAAGAGACCCAGTACTTC. It codes for CASSLNAGGQETQYF.

The chain joins TRBV4-2 to TRBJ2-3, with D perhaps TRBD2 (6 bases). V lost 3 bases and J 0 bases, leaving 13 bases between the germline ends. This CDR3 contains 16 residues. From germline, CDR1 is LGHNA and CDR2 YNFKEQ. Here the CDR3 reads CASSHRPGTSTDTQYF. The DNA of the CDR3 is TGTGCCAGCAGCCATCGCCCCGGGACTAGCACAGATACGCAGTATTTT.

The chain recombines TRBV5-4 with TRBJ2-7; TRBD2 agrees at 8 bases. V trimming: 0 bases; J trimming: 2 bases; junction bases outside the gene matches: 4. From germline, CDR1 is SGHNT and CDR2 YYREEE (reference sequence). The CDR3 is made up of 15 amino acids. The chain's CDR3 is CASSLDGGGPYEQYF. Here the CDR3 DNA reads TGTGCCAGCAGCTTGGATGGCGGGGGGCCCTACGAGCAGTACTTC.

This clone was detected a few times. V and J are TRBV30 and TRBJ2-7; 7 bases align to TRBD1. V lost 8 bases, J lost 6 bases, and 13 bases stayed unmatched. From germline, CDR1 is GTSNPN and CDR2 SVGIG (reference sequence). The CDR3 has 13 residues. The CDR3 loop is CAGNRDRDREQYF. The CDR3 DNA sequence: TGTGCCGGCAACCGGGACAGAGACCGCGAGCAGTACTTC.

The chain joins TRBV18 to TRBJ2-7; D gene ambiguous. The CDR3 covers 12 residues. V lost 3 bases, J lost 3 bases, and 6 bases lay in between. Germline CDR1 KGHSH, CDR2 LQKENI. The CDR3 sequence is CASSPSLYEQYF. The CDR3 bases are TGTGCCAGCTCACCGTCCCTCTACGAGCAGTACTTC.

The V call is TRBV5-6, the J call TRBJ1-2, with 8 bases lining up with TRBD1. The CDR3 is 14 residues long. The V gene's germline CDR1 is SGHDT and CDR2 YYEEEE. With 4 bases clipped from V and 2 bases from J, the junction kept 4 bases outside the gene matches. The CDR3 region is CASSPPGGNYGYTF. The CDR3 DNA is TGTGCCAGCAGCCCACCAGGGGGCAACTATGGCTACACCTTC.

There are a few counts of this clone. The chain has TRBV6-6 and TRBJ2-1; D is possibly TRBD2 (5 bases). The germline V gene has CDR1 MNHNY and CDR2 SVGAGI (reference sequence). The V end was cut by 8 bases, the J end by 3 bases, with 8 bases between. The CDR3 totals 12 residues. The CDR3 protein is CASLEVYNEQFF. The CDR3 DNA sequence: TGTGCCAGCTTGGAGGTCTACAATGAGCAGTTCTTC.

The chain links TRBV29-1 to TRBJ1-2; D call uncertain. Looked up from germline, CDR1 is SQVTM and CDR2 is ANQGSEA. Trimming shortened V by 3 bases and J by 8 bases, and 7 bases separated the two germline ends. This CDR3 has 10 amino acids. The CDR3 is CSVDLRGYTF. The CDR3, as DNA: TGCAGCGTTGATTTGAGGGGCTACACCTTC. Filled out from reference TRBV29-1 and TRBJ1-2, the complete variable domain reads SAVISQKPSRDICQRGTSLTIQCQVDSQVTMMFWYRQQPGQSLTLIATANQGSEATYESGFVIDKFPISRPNLTFSTLTVSNMSPEDSSIYLCSVDLRGYTFGSGTRLTVV.

This clone was seen a handful of times. This chain uses TRBV5-4 with TRBJ1-2; no reliable D call. Germline V CDR1 and CDR2: SGHNT, YYREEE (reference sequence). The CDR3 loop spans 13 amino acids. V was trimmed by 0 bases and J by 4 bases, leaving 7 bases between them. This CDR3 is CASSLGASYGYTF. The CDR3 coding sequence is TGTGCCAGCAGCTTGGGAGCGTCCTATGGCTACACCTTC.

This clone was seen a handful of times. The CDR3 DNA reads as TGTGCCAGCAGGCTTAAAGAGAACTCCTACGAGCAGTACTTC. Protein sequence: CASRLKENSYEQYF. The chain carries TRBV10-3 and TRBJ2-7; D is unresolved. The CDR3 runs to 14 residues. Germline values: CDR1 ENHRY, CDR2 SYGVKD. Deletions cut 10 bases from V and 0 bases from J, with 16 bases between.

The rearrangement links TRBV4-1 to TRBJ2-2; 8 bases fit TRBD1. This CDR3 comprises 16 residues. V was pared by 4 bases and J by 3 bases, with 7 bases of the junction left unmatched. The germline CDR1 and CDR2 sequences are MGHRA and YSYEKL. The CDR3 DNA follows: TGCGCCAGCAGCCGACCCCAGGGGGCATACACCGGGGAGCTGTTTTTT. Translation gives CASSRPQGAYTGELFF.

V is TRBV29-1 and J is TRBJ2-5; the match to TRBD1 covers 7 bases. The germline CDR1 and CDR2 sequences are SQVTM and ANQGSEA. This CDR3 region has 13 residues. V shed 4 bases, J shed 5 bases, and the junction held 7 bases outside the gene matches. In DNA, the CDR3 is TGCAGCGTTGCCAGGGGGTATCTCGAGACCCAGTACTTC. Translated, it gives CSVARGYLETQYF.

The V and J genes are TRBV15 and TRBJ1-6; D perhaps matches TRBD1 (5 bases). Looked up from germline, CDR1 is LNHNV and CDR2 is YYDKDF (reference sequence). With 3 bases removed from V and 5 bases from J, the gap between germline ends came to 14 bases. The CDR3 is 16 amino acids. CDR3 residues: CATSSPVRGDNSPLHF. The CDR3 DNA reads TGTGCCACCAGCAGCCCCGTAAGAGGGGATAATTCACCCCTCCACTTT. Full variable domain (missing parts from reference TRBV15 and TRBJ1-6): DAMVIQNPRYQVTQFGKPVTLSCSQTLNHNVMYWYQQKSSQAPKLLFHYYDKDFNNEADTPDNFQSRRPNTSFCFLDIRSPGLGDTAMYLCATSSPVRGDNSPLHFGNGTRLTVT.

For this clone: Distinct nucleotide sequences in the sample also encode this CDR3. J is TRBJ1-1 and V is TRBV5-1, with 7 bases matching TRBD1. This CDR3 comprises 13 residues. Germline V gene data show CDR1 as SGHRS and CDR2 as YFSETQ. Losses at the gene ends were 0 bases for V and 4 bases for J; bases not matched to a gene: 0. DNA of the CDR3: TGCGCCAGCAGCTTGGACAGGGGCACTGAAGCTTTCTTT. This codes for CASSLDRGTEAFF.

V is TRBV29-1 and J is TRBJ1-1; 7 bases are shared with TRBD1. This CDR3 is built from 16 residues. J was trimmed by 0 bases and V by 6 bases; bases with no gene match: 13. Germline V lookup: CDR1 SQVTM, CDR2 ANQGSEA. Written as DNA, the CDR3 is TGCAGCGTCACGACAGGGACGAGCCGTATGAACACTGAAGCTTTCTTT. It translates to CSVTTGTSRMNTEAFF.

The chain carries TRBV30 and TRBJ2-7; 9 nucleotides line up with TRBD2. Per germline, CDR1 GTSNPN and CDR2 SVGIG (reference sequence). With V trimmed by 7 bases and J by 1 base, 5 bases remained unmatched. This CDR3 comprises 13 residues. The CDR3 spells CASRGGASYEQYF. For the CDR3, the DNA is TGTGCCTCACGCGGGGGGGCTTCCTACGAGCAGTACTTC.

The chain couples TRBV4-3 to TRBJ2-3; unclear D gene. Germline CDR1 LGHNA, CDR2 YSLEER. Deletions cut 0 bases from V and 1 base from J, with 8 bases between. The CDR3 is 15 residues long. The CDR3 is CASSQDVWRTDTQYF. The CDR3, as DNA: TGCGCCAGCAGCCAAGACGTCTGGCGCACAGATACGCAGTATTTT.

The genes are TRBV12-5 and TRBJ2-7; D is ambiguous. This CDR3 has 13 residues. Germline V lookup: CDR1 LGHNT, CDR2 FRNRAP. The germline V and J ends were trimmed by 1 base and 5 bases, with 9 bases remaining between them. In nucleotides, the CDR3 is TGTGCTAGTGGTTTGGCGCACCTGGACGAGCAGTACTTC. It is translated as CASGLAHLDEQYF.